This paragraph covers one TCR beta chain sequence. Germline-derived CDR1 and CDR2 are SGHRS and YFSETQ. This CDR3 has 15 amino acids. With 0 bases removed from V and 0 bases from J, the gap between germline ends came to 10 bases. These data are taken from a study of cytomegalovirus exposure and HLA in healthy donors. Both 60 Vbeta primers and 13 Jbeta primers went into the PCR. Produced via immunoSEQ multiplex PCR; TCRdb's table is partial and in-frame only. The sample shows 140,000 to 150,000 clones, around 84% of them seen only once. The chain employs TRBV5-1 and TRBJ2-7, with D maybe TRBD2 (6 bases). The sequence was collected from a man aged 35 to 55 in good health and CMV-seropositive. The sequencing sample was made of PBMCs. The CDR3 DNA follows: TGCGCCAGCAGCTTGGGAGCCGGGAGCTCCTACGAGCAGTACTTC. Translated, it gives CASSLGAGSSYEQYF.